This T cell receptor beta chain emerged from a study of blood T cell repertoires in COVID-19. Across the whole study: The United States, Italy and Spain supplied acute and convalescent COVID-19 samples. PBMCs, B-cell-depleted T cells, or T cells were the source of the cDNA or gDNA that made up the material.

CDR3 length: 14 amino acids. Germline V gene sequence: CDR1 MNHEY, CDR2 SMNVEV (reference sequence). The V end lost 3 bases, the J end lost 5 bases, and 13 bases lay between the germline ends. In the original processing: It was from reference gene primer amplification that nucleated cell counts were estimated. Generated by immunoSEQ multiplex PCR, the TCRdb table keeps only in-frame clones and is missing some. V, J and clone size are those of that table, while D and trimming were read from the DNA. This sample carries about 140,000 clones, around 84% of them seen once, and the ten largest clones take 9.5% to 13%. This clone has just one count. This CDR3 is also generated by other DNA sequences in the sample.

This receptor was taken from a man between 60 and 75 years old with active or convalescent COVID-19. The specimen sequenced was peripheral blood. V is TRBV27 and J is TRBJ1-2; tentatively, D is TRBD1 (5 bases). The CDR3 DNA sequence: TGTGCCAGCAGTTTGGGGCAGATCGGTTATGGCTACACCTTC. This encodes CASSLGQIGYGYTF.